A single sample gave rise to the 11 T cell receptor beta chains below, sequenced in a study of shared clonotypes between healthy human individuals. TCRdb's table, derived via immunoSEQ multiplex PCR, lists solely in-frame clones and lacks some. Of roughly 650,000 clones listed, around 97% were seen once; the top ten hold about 0.06%. Sequencing was carried out using naive CD4+ T cells sorted from blood. Subset: CD45RA+ positively selected. The source of these receptors is a woman in her twenties or thirties in good health.

This chain joins TRBV6-1 and TRBJ2-3; TRBD1 matches 9 bases. This CDR3 is 15 amino acids long. V was clipped by 6 bases and J by 4 bases; unmatched bases: 8. The V gene's germline CDR1 is MNHNS and CDR2 SASEGT. CDR3 amino acids: CASSRDRVVPDTQYF. The CDR3 coding sequence is TGTGCCAGCAGCCGGGACAGGGTCGTCCCAGATACGCAGTATTTT.

This clone was observed once. This rearrangement joins TRBV6-1 to TRBJ2-7, with a possible D match to TRBD2 (5 bases). V was trimmed by 7 bases and J by 2 bases, leaving 12 bases between them. Germline V lookup: CDR1 MNHNS, CDR2 SASEGT. The CDR3 has 13 residues. The CDR3 protein is CASTRTPAYEQYF. DNA of the CDR3: TGTGCCAGCACCCGGACTCCGGCCTACGAGCAGTACTTC.

The chain carries TRBV2 and TRBJ1-2; TRBD1 might be the D (6 bases). Germline CDR1 and CDR2: SNHLY and FYNNEI. The CDR3 runs to 13 residues. V was cut by 5 bases and J by 6 bases, with 13 bases left in between. The CDR3: CASSLQGVDGYTF. CDR3 DNA: TGTGCCAGCAGTTTACAGGGAGTTGATGGCTACACCTTC.

The chain is built from TRBV7-9 and TRBJ2-3, with 10 nucleotides matching TRBD1. Trimming took 2 bases from V and 3 from J; bases not matched to a gene: 8. The CDR3 covers 17 residues. Germline lookup yields CDR1 SEHNR and CDR2 FQNEAQ (reference sequence). This CDR3 reads CASSLNPGQGGTDTQYF. The CDR3 DNA is TGTGCCAGCAGCTTAAATCCTGGACAGGGGGGGACAGATACGCAGTATTTT.

This clone was detected once. The V gene is TRBV19, the J gene TRBJ1-3, with a weak D call TRBD1 (6 bases). V dropped 7 bases and J dropped 1 base, with 11 bases sitting between them. CDR3 length equals 14 residues. CDR1 LNHDA and CDR2 SQIVND come from the germline V gene (reference sequence). This CDR3 reads CASIRTASGNTIYF. The CDR3 DNA sequence: TGTGCCAGTATCCGGACAGCTTCTGGAAACACCATATATTTT.

This chain joins TRBV13 and TRBJ2-3; 9 nucleotides line up with TRBD2. Germline lookup yields CDR1 PRHDT and CDR2 FYEKMQ (reference sequence). This CDR3 comprises 15 residues. The trim removed 4 bases at V and 8 bases at J, leaving 10 bases unmatched. CDR3 residues: CASSSGLAGGGTQYF. Here the CDR3 DNA reads TGTGCCAGCAGCTCGGGACTAGCCGGGGGGGGTACGCAGTATTTT.

The chain has TRBV4-1 and TRBJ1-4; 7 bases match TRBD1. The CDR3 is 17 amino acids. V lost 1 base, J lost 0 bases, and 5 bases stayed unmatched. Germline V gene sequence: CDR1 MGHRA, CDR2 YSYEKL. CDR3 region: CASSQGGQSATNEKLFF. Here the CDR3 DNA reads TGCGCCAGCAGCCAAGGGGGACAGTCCGCAACTAATGAAAAACTGTTTTTT.

Written as DNA, the CDR3 is TGCGCCAGCAGCTTGGACGGAGGGACAGGGTCTCAGCCCCAGCATTTT. Protein product: CASSLDGGTGSQPQHF. The chain has TRBV5-1 and TRBJ1-5; 9 bases agree with TRBD1. CDR3 length equals 16 residues. The V gene's germline CDR1 is SGHRS and CDR2 YFSETQ. V lost 0 bases, J lost 6 bases, and 7 bases stayed unmatched. The full variable domain, in which reference TRBV5-1 and TRBJ1-5 provide the parts outside the CDR3, is KAGVTQTPRYLIKTRGQQVTLSCSPISGHRSVSWYQQTPGQGLQFLFEYFSETQRNKGNFPGRFSGRQFSNSRSEMNVSTLELGDSALYLCASSLDGGTGSQPQHFGDGTRLSIL.

The chain is built from TRBV28 and TRBJ2-7; TRBD1 matches 10 bases. V lost 3 bases to trimming and J lost 6 bases; unmatched junction nucleotides: 8. Germline assignment: CDR1 MDHEN and CDR2 SYDVKM. The CDR3 runs 15 residues. The CDR3 sequence is CASSLGGTGVSEQYF. CDR3 in DNA: TGTGCCAGCAGTTTGGGCGGGACAGGGGTCTCCGAGCAGTACTTC.

In DNA form, the CDR3 reads TGTGCCAGCAGTCGACCCGGAAAGTCTGGAAACACCATATATTTT. This codes for CASSRPGKSGNTIYF. J is TRBJ1-3 and V is TRBV28, with D unresolved. The germline V and J ends were trimmed by 5 bases and 1 base, with 12 bases remaining between them. Germline loops: CDR1 MDHEN, CDR2 SYDVKM. CDR3 length equals 15 residues.

V usage is TRBV7-2 and J usage is TRBJ2-1, with D tentatively TRBD1 or TRBD2 (5 bases each). V lost 1 base and J 6 bases, leaving 19 bases between the germline ends. The CDR3 totals 17 residues. In germline, CDR1 is SGHTA, CDR2 FQGNSA. CDR3 sequence reads: CASSLEGQTASRNEQFF. Written as DNA, the CDR3 is TGTGCCAGCAGCTTAGAGGGGCAGACGGCTAGCCGCAATGAGCAGTTCTTC. Drawing the rest from reference TRBV7-2 and TRBJ2-1, the complete variable domain is GAGVSQSPSNKVTEKGKDVELRCDPISGHTALYWYRQSLGQGLEFLIYFQGNSAPDKSGLPSDRFSAERTGGSVSTLTIQRTQQEDSAVYLCASSLEGQTASRNEQFFGPGTRLTVL.